Described below is a single TCR beta chain sequence and its context. This clone was seen a few times. Which antigen it targets is not known. The record has no base qualities; no much larger clone is one base away. Clipping removes 7 bases from V and 3 bases from J, with 8 as the unmatched junction base count. The CDR3, cysteine through phenylalanine, is 14 amino acids long. Kept here is only the CDR3 DNA, which spans 42 bases and is read in frame from base 1. CDR1 and CDR2 (ENHRY, SYGVKD) derive from the germline V gene. Each donor gave one peripheral blood draw, roughly 120 mL on average, collected into heparinised tubes. A BD FACSAria II was used to sort naive, central memory, regulatory and stem cell-like memory CD4+ T cells with a panel that included CD45RO, CCR7, CD25, CD127, CD95 and CD27. Every sorted population had a purity above 95%. PBMCs were isolated right away by Lymphoprep density gradient centrifugation and were stained directly, without culture. Samples were stained and sorted in pairs, with one healthy donor and one patient per experiment, so that batch effects were minimized.

The entire isolated RNA was reverse transcribed using the High Capacity cDNA Reverse Transcription Kit, and thus expressed TCRB transcripts were sequenced. Deep immunoSEQ sequencing was applied to naive, central memory and regulatory T cell samples, giving an average of around 4 million total reads per sample. After sorted cells were lysed in RLT buffer, RNA was extracted with DNase-treated RNeasy Micro or Mini kits, with the choice depending on cell number. Each cell subset was processed on its own to prevent cross-contamination, while patient and healthy donor samples were processed together. Using the immunoSEQ multiplex PCR, TCRB sequences were amplified from cDNA into 87-bp fragments spanning the CDR3 region. Sequencing of the amplicons was performed on the Illumina HiSeq platform. The published analysis was carried out like this. Synthetic template baselines were used to correct PCR bias computationally, reads within Hamming distance 2 were collapsed, and singletons that could not be merged were discarded. Reads were aligned against IMGT so that V, D and J genes, CDR3 length and insertions or deletions at six rearrangement sites could be assigned. Clonotype counts were normalized to sorted cell number within each subset before computing true diversity and Gini coefficients with the tcR R package. The overlap coefficient, calculated on TCRB nucleotide sequences, was used to quantify repertoire sharing. Out-of-frame TCRB sequences from naive cells were analyzed as a proxy for the pre-selection repertoire. Imported from immuneACCESS, the table was reduced by TCRdb to in-frame sequences with V and J called. These copies leave out some clones; in studies compared against another copy, an unresolved V gene accounts for under half, and the cause of the remainder is not known. That table furnishes V, J and clone size, whereas the DNA furnished D and trimming. The sample profile shows about 650,000 clones; around 11% of them were found once. The ten largest clones take up more than 0.095% of the sample.

The data originate from a study of beta chain features in type 1 diabetes (dated by TCRdb to the late 2010s). About the investigation overall: Patients and healthy donors did not differ in mean age, gender distribution, total cell number or subset yield. Naive and central memory subsets were obtained from all 28 donors, but regulatory and stem cell-like memory subsets were isolated from only 8 patients and 8 healthy donors. In the study, recently diagnosed type 1 diabetes patients and matched healthy donors were compared on the TCRB repertoires of their sorted circulating CD4+ T cell subsets. Across all samples, almost 110 million sorted cells were examined, and cell number per subset correlated strongly with RNA yield.

Points the paper makes about the study in general: At VDJ recombination sites, patients with type 1 diabetes made fewer insertions and deleted more nucleotides, a pattern implying thymic rearrangement abnormalities. A moderate but significant shortening of TCRB CDR3 length was observed in type 1 diabetes patients in all four CD4+ subsets. Sequencing cDNA rather than genomic DNA could over-represent highly expressing activated cells, although activation and CD3 levels did not differ between groups. Only small numbers of individuals were included in the HLA sub-analyses, which left unresolved whether HLA type had any influence on TCRB rearrangement. Shorter templates might be favored by PCR, yet because patient and control samples were amplified and corrected together, any such skew would affect both groups equally. Naive, central memory and regulatory TCRB repertoires appeared to be more similar among patients than among healthy donors.

The receptor's source is a man aged 25-40 years with type 1 diabetes. The V and J genes are TRBV10-3 and TRBJ1-1; 7 bases in the junction line up with TRBD1. Material: naive CD4+ T cells from blood. According to the study, the label for this sample's cell subset or site signals: true naive CD4+ T cells. The nucleotide sequence is given as TGTGCCATCAATCCCAGGGGGGTGCACACTGAAGCTTTCTTT. Translated, it reads CAINPRGVHTEAFF.